Below, 25 T cell receptor delta chains from the same sample are listed, as sequenced in a study of Vδ1+ human thymocytes. Regarding the study as a whole: Thymic TRG and TRD repertoires appeared highly polyclonal.

For these TCRs, the target antigens are not known. Sequences come from RNA converted to cDNA by reverse transcription. The CDR3 regions were amplified by multiplex PCR from V-gene primers to a constant-region primer. TCRdb re-processed the multiplex PCR reads using CATT. The table lists approximately 19,000 delta-chain clones, 8% to 10% of them singletons. Sample: Vdelta1+ gamma-delta thymocytes from the thymus. The subset denotes: FACS-sorted CD3+ TCRalphabeta- TCRVdelta1+ TCRVdelta2- thymocytes. These receptors all stem from a child younger than two who had congenital heart surgery.

V usage is TRDV1 and J usage is TRDJ1; TRDD3 is a possible D gene (5 bases). Assignment of the J gene here rests on matching the DNA to germline, because TCRdb gives none. Germline assignment: CDR1 TSWWSYY and CDR2 QGS. CDR3 length: 18 amino acids. V gave up 0 bases and J gave up 3 bases, with 20 bases separating them. CDR3 sequence (DNA): TGTGCTCTTGGGGAACTTGAGACCGGGGGCTTCAGGGCCGATAAACTCATCTTT. Amino acid sequence: CALGELETGGFRADKLIF.

This rearrangement joins TRDV1 to TRDJ1; a possible D gene is TRDD3 (8 bases). Germline values: CDR1 TSWWSYY, CDR2 QGS. This CDR3 region has 19 residues. V was pared by 4 bases and J by 1 base, with 25 bases between. The CDR3 region has the DNA TGTGCTCTTGGGGTACAATCTTTCCTACTGGGGGTAGGCACCGATAAACTCATCTTT. Amino acids: CALGVQSFLLGVGTDKLIF.

V gene TRDV1 combines with J gene TRDJ1; no definite D call. Germline assignment: CDR1 TSWWSYY and CDR2 QGS. CDR3 length: 13 amino acids. V lost 4 bases to trimming and J lost 1 base, with 7 bases between them. DNA of the CDR3: TGTGCTCTTGGGGGGTCCCGCACCGATAAACTCATCTTT. Translating it yields CALGGSRTDKLIF.

This clone was found a few times. The chain joins TRDV1 to TRDJ1; the D gene is possibly TRDD3 (6 bases). CDR3 length: 14 residues. Trimming took 5 bases from V and 6 from J, leaving 16 bases between them. Germline lookup yields CDR1 TSWWSYY and CDR2 QGS. Written as DNA, the CDR3 is TGTGCTCTTGGGCTCAATACTGGGTCGAATAAACTCATCTTT. The encoded protein is CALGLNTGSNKLIF.

This chain joins TRDV1 and TRDJ1, with 11 bases fitting TRDD3. This CDR3 has 19 amino acids. Germline CDR1 TSWWSYY, CDR2 QGS. The V gene end was trimmed by 0 bases and the J gene end by 8 bases; junction bases not matched to a gene: 17. CDR3 sequence (DNA): TGTGCTCTTGGGGAACTTTATCCTGGGGGATACACCCCCATTACAAAACTCATCTTT. Its protein product is CALGELYPGGYTPITKLIF.

This chain joins TRDV1 and TRDJ1; D might be TRDD2 or TRDD3, each matching 7 bases. Germline CDR1 TSWWSYY, CDR2 QGS. V was shortened by 1 base and J by 0 bases, with 33 bases between the two germline ends. The CDR3 totals 23 residues. The CDR3 DNA is TGTGCTCTTGGGGAACCGCCCCCTAACCTTCCTGCTGGGGGTTCTCTTTACACCGATAAACTCATCTTT. Its protein is CALGEPPPNLPAGGSLYTDKLIF.

The sample holds a few counts of this clone. This chain joins TRDV1 and TRDJ1, with 8 bases that match TRDD3. The CDR3 loop spans 20 amino acids. Trimming took 3 bases from V and 0 from J; bases not matched to a gene: 18. The germline V gene encodes CDR1 TSWWSYY and CDR2 QGS. This CDR3 is CALGDSLGKRLGAYTDKLIF. CDR3 bases: TGTGCTCTTGGGGACTCCCTCGGTAAACGACTGGGGGCCTACACCGATAAACTCATCTTT.

V usage is TRDV1 and J usage is TRDJ1; D is unresolved. The germline gives CDR1 TSWWSYY, CDR2 QGS. This CDR3 region has 17 residues. V was clipped by 1 base and J by 0 bases, with 15 bases between them. CDR3 DNA: TGTGCTCTTGGGGAACCCAGACTACCCGGGTACACCGATAAACTCATCTTT. Protein product: CALGEPRLPGYTDKLIF.

This clone occurred a few times. This chain uses TRDV1 with TRDJ1, with 10 positions matching TRDD3. CDR3 size: 18 residues. In germline, CDR1 is TSWWSYY, CDR2 QGS. Trimming took 5 bases from V and 0 from J; bases not matched to a gene: 12. Here the CDR3 reads CALGSSDWGIPYTDKLIF. CDR3 in DNA: TGTGCTCTTGGGTCGTCGGACTGGGGGATTCCGTACACCGATAAACTCATCTTT.

The chain combines TRDV1 with TRDJ1, with TRDD3 matching over 8 bases. The J gene, absent from TCRdb, was called here by matching the DNA to germline. CDR3 length equals 21 residues. Unmatched junction bases numbered 29, after V lost 1 base and J lost 10 bases. Germline values: CDR1 TSWWSYY, CDR2 QGS. CDR3 bases: TGTGCTCTTGGGGAACCCGCCCCTTCCCCCCGGGGGATAGGAGGGCCGGGGGGACTCATCTTT. This translates into CALGEPAPSPRGIGGPGGLIF.

This clone showed up just a few times. The chain has TRDV1 and TRDJ1, with 13 bases aligning to TRDD3. Trimming cost V 1 base and J 0 bases; bases outside gene matches: 20. Germline values: CDR1 TSWWSYY, CDR2 QGS. The CDR3 runs to 23 residues. CDR3 residues: CALGEPRLRPFTGGYGYTDKLIF. CDR3 DNA sequence: TGTGCTCTTGGGGAACCTAGACTACGACCTTTTACTGGGGGATACGGGTACACCGATAAACTCATCTTT.

The V gene is TRDV1, the J gene TRDJ1, with D perhaps given as TRDD2 or TRDD3 (6 bases each). The CDR3 loop spans 18 amino acids. V lost 1 base and J 0 bases, leaving 18 bases between the germline ends. Germline loops: CDR1 TSWWSYY, CDR2 QGS. The CDR3, as DNA: TGTGCTCTTGGGGAACAGGTTCCTAGGATGGGGGACACCGATAAACTCATCTTT. Amino acid sequence: CALGEQVPRMGDTDKLIF.

This clone was found a few times. The rearrangement joins TRDV1 to TRDJ2; 8 nucleotides match TRDD3. CDR1 and CDR2 (germline): TSWWSYY, QGS. The V segment lost 2 bases and the J segment 0 bases; nucleotides outside the gene matches: 5. There are 17 residues in the CDR3. CDR3 DNA: TGTGCTCTTGGGGAATTTCCGGGGGATACTTTGACAGCACAACTCTTCTTT. Its protein product is CALGEFPGDTLTAQLFF.

V usage is TRDV1 and J usage is TRDJ1; 11 positions agree with TRDD3. This CDR3 is 19 amino acids long. Germline CDR1 TSWWSYY, CDR2 QGS. Unmatched junction bases numbered 13, after V lost 4 bases and J lost 0 bases. CDR3 region: CALGVISYGGYAYTDKLIF. As DNA, the CDR3 is TGTGCTCTTGGGGTAATTTCCTATGGGGGATACGCGTACACCGATAAACTCATCTTT.

The sample holds one count of this clone. The chain recombines TRDV1 with TRDJ1; TRDD3 matches at 12 bases. TCRdb leaves out the J gene; it was filled in here by matching the DNA to germline. After removal of 5 bases from V and 0 bases from J, the junction contained 19 bases not matched to a gene. The CDR3 sequence is 21 residues long. Germline loops: CDR1 TSWWSYY, CDR2 QGS. The CDR3 region is CALGTIQGPLLGDTYTDKLIF. The CDR3, as DNA: TGTGCTCTTGGGACCATCCAGGGCCCACTACTGGGGGATACTTACACCGATAAACTCATCTTT.

This clone has more than one count but fewer than ten. At one end the junction does not follow the germline gene, possibly because of a read error. The chain combines TRDV1 with TRDJ1; TRDD3 matches 7 bases. The CDR3 has 15 residues. Germline V gene lookup returns CDR1 TSWWSYY and CDR2 QGS. Here the CDR3 DNA reads TGTGCTCTTGGGACCCCACCCACTGGGGTCGATGAACTCATCTTT. Amino acid sequence: CALGTPPTGVDELIF.

In regard to this clone: One end of the junction is discordant with germline, which a read error may explain. The rearrangement uses TRDV1 and TRDJ1; D is undetermined. CDR3 length equals 13 residues. Germline V CDR1 and CDR2: TSWWSYY, QGS. The CDR3 bases are TGTGCTCTTGAGGAAGGGGACACCGATAAACTCATCTTT. This translates into CALEEGDTDKLIF.

The sample holds a few counts of this clone. The rearrangement joins TRDV1 to TRDJ1; D may be TRDD3 (5 bases). The CDR3 runs 14 residues. Trimming left V 2 bases short and J 14 bases short, with 21 bases between. Germline V gives CDR1 TSWWSYY, CDR2 QGS. CDR3 in DNA: TGTGCTCTTGGGGAAAGGGACTACTGGAGCACACTTATCTTT. It encodes CALGERDYWSTLIF.

This clone was observed a few times. This chain uses TRDV1 with TRDJ1; D perhaps matches TRDD2 (5 bases). Trimming shortened V by 4 bases and J by 0 bases, and 24 bases separated the two germline ends. The CDR3 covers 19 residues. CDR1 and CDR2 from the germline V gene are TSWWSYY and QGS. The CDR3 spells CALGAPTLLLPLYTDKLIF. The CDR3 nucleotides are TGTGCTCTTGGGGCACCTACACTTCTACTCCCCCTGTACACCGATAAACTCATCTTT.

This clone occurred once. V usage is TRDV1 and J usage is TRDJ1, with 8 bases lining up with TRDD2. TCRdb offers no J gene call, so here the DNA was matched to germline to obtain one. Trimming took 4 bases from V and 0 from J; bases not matched to a gene: 16. This CDR3 has 19 residues. Germline assignment: CDR1 TSWWSYY and CDR2 QGS. CDR3 sequence: CALGASYHSKERYTDKLIF. CDR3 coding DNA: TGTGCTCTTGGGGCTTCCTACCACTCGAAGGAGCGGTACACCGATAAACTCATCTTT.

This clone was detected only a few times. This chain joins TRDV1 and TRDJ1; 11 nucleotides agree with TRDD3. The trim removed 4 bases at V and 1 base at J, leaving 17 bases unmatched. This CDR3 region has 20 residues. Germline loops: CDR1 TSWWSYY, CDR2 QGS. The CDR3 loop reads CALGANLGGYAQRLTDKLIF. Written as DNA, the CDR3 is TGTGCTCTTGGGGCGAACCTTGGGGGATACGCACAGAGACTCACCGATAAACTCATCTTT.

This clone came up a few times. This chain uses TRDV1 with TRDJ1, with 9 bases aligning to TRDD3. J lost 4 bases, V lost 7 bases, and 22 bases had no gene match. The CDR3 has 19 residues. The germline V gene has CDR1 TSWWSYY and CDR2 QGS. Here the CDR3 DNA reads TGTGCTCTTGAGCTCTTCATTGGGCTGGGGGATGAGAAAGGCGATAAACTCATCTTT. Protein: CALELFIGLGDEKGDKLIF.

The chain links TRDV1 to TRDJ1, with a possible D match to TRDD2 (6 bases). The germline V gene encodes CDR1 TSWWSYY and CDR2 QGS. The CDR3 extends over 17 amino acids. V lost 2 bases and J lost 0, with 16 bases in between. CDR3 sequence (DNA): TGTGCTCTTGGGGAAACATCCTACACGTCGTACACCGATAAACTCATCTTT. Its protein is CALGETSYTSYTDKLIF.

The chain combines TRDV1 with TRDJ1; D not certain. The CDR3 is 13 residues long. V was trimmed by 4 bases and J by 0 bases, leaving 6 bases between them. CDR1 and CDR2 (germline): TSWWSYY, QGS. CDR3 protein: CALGGAHTDKLIF. CDR3 nucleotides: TGTGCTCTTGGGGGGGCCCACACCGATAAACTCATCTTT.

This clone was picked up one time. This chain uses TRDV1 with TRDJ1; weak D call: TRDD3 (5 bases). The J gene was missing in TCRdb and was found by matching the end of the DNA to germline. CDR1 and CDR2 (germline): TSWWSYY, QGS. There are 15 residues in the CDR3. Trimming pared 5 bases from V and 2 bases from J, leaving 15 bases between. Written as DNA, the CDR3 is TGTGCTCTTGGGACCTCTACAGACTGGACCGATAAACTCATCTTT. Its protein is CALGTSTDWTDKLIF.